These 5 T cell receptor beta chains came from one sample sequenced in a study of CD8 T cells in Susac syndrome. The RNA input was about 0.5 to 1 ug, and it was reverse transcribed with random hexamers. TCRdb re-called the immunoSEQ multiplex PCR reads with MiXCR, one entry per CDR3 protein. The repertoire includes 50,000 to 60,000 distinct CDR3 sequences, more than 80% of them detected once, and roughly 0.2% sits in the top ten. The sequenced material came from CD8+ T cells from PBMCs. These receptor sequences come from a human donor in good health.

This clonotype occurred a few times. The rearrangement joins TRBV12-3 or TRBV12-4 to TRBJ2-7; D is tentatively TRBD1 or TRBD2 (6 bases each). The V gene lost 7 bases and the J gene lost 1 base, with 14 bases spanning the gap. The CDR3 loop spans 14 amino acids. Written as DNA, the CDR3 is TGTGCCAGCACCACACAGGGAGGATCCTACGAGCAGTACTTC. Translation gives CASTTQGGSYEQYF.

This CDR3 reads CASSLVETGTEAFF. The DNA of the CDR3 is TGTGCCAGCAGCTTAGTGGAAACTGGCACTGAAGCTTTCTTT. This chain uses TRBV7-9 with TRBJ1-1; D uncertain. V was cut by 1 base and J by 4 bases, with 10 bases left in between. This CDR3 comprises 14 residues. Germline CDR1 reads SEHNR; CDR2 reads FQNEAQ (reference sequence).

The rearrangement links TRBV11-2 to TRBJ2-2, with D perhaps TRBD2 (6 bases). V was pared by 1 base and J by 4 bases, with 13 bases between. Germline loops: CDR1 SGHAT, CDR2 FQNNGV. CDR3 size: 16 residues. CDR3 sequence reads: CASSLAGDSGTGELFF. The CDR3 DNA follows: TGTGCCAGCAGCTTAGCCGGGGACTCCGGCACCGGGGAGCTGTTTTTT.

This clonotype showed up just once. The V and J genes are TRBV13 and TRBJ2-2; 7 bases line up with TRBD1. CDR1 and CDR2 (germline): PRHDT, FYEKMQ (reference sequence). The CDR3 spans 16 residues. V shed 4 bases and J 6 bases; nucleotides not matched to a gene: 11. For the CDR3, the DNA is TGTGCCAGCAGCTCCAATACGGACAGGTTTCCCGGGGAGCTGTTTTTT. Protein product: CASSSNTDRFPGELFF.

The chain employs TRBV6-1 and TRBJ2-1; D not resolved. V was shortened by 1 base and J by 3 bases, with 10 bases between the two germline ends. Per germline, CDR1 MNHNS and CDR2 SASEGT. This CDR3 spans 15 amino acids. This chain's CDR3 is CASSEDGRGYNEQFF. As DNA, the CDR3 is TGTGCCAGCAGTGAAGACGGCAGAGGCTACAATGAGCAGTTCTTC.